Detailed here is one T cell receptor beta chain. The sample comes from a study of Ad26.COV2.S vaccination and SARS-CoV-2 variants. Germline CDR1 reads SNHLY; CDR2 reads FYNNEI. This CDR3 contains 17 residues. The ends lost 8 bases at V and 0 bases at J; junction bases unmatched: 5. Some clones are missing from TCRdb's copy, which holds only in-frame ones; the method was immunoSEQ multiplex PCR. The table lists 400,000 to 450,000 clones, around 90% of them singletons, with about 12% in the top ten. Specified treatment: 15 to 20 received Ad26.COV2.S at low or high dose, single or two shots; about five received placebo; per-sample allocation not given. Sampling was done on day 63 after the first vaccine or placebo injection.

This sequence joins TRBV2 and TRBJ2-1, with 15 bases identical to TRBD2. The TCR was taken from a person between 18 and 65 years old who received the Ad26.COV2.S COVID-19 vaccine or a placebo. Sequenced material: peripheral blood, taken in a trial of Ad26.COV2.S vaccine versus placebo. This CDR3 reads CASEGLAGGSSYNEQFF. CDR3 DNA: TGTGCCAGCGAAGGACTAGCGGGAGGGAGCTCCTACAATGAGCAGTTCTTC.